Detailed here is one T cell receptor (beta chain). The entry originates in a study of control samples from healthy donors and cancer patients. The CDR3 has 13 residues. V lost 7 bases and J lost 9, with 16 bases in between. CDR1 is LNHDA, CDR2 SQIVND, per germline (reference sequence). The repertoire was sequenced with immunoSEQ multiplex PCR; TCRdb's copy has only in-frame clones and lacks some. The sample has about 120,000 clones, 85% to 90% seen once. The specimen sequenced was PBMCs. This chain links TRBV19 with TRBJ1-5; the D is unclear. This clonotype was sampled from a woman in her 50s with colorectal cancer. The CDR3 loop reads CASTRERAGPQHF. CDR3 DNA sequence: TGTGCCAGTACTCGGGAACGGGCCGGGCCCCAGCATTTT.